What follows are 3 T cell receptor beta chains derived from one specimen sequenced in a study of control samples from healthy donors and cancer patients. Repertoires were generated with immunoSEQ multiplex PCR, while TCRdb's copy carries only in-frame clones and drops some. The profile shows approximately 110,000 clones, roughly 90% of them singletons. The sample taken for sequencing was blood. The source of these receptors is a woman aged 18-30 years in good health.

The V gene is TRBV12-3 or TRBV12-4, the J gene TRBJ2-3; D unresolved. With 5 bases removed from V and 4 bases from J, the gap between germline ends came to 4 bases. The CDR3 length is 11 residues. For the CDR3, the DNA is TGTGCCAGCAGTCCTTCAGATACGCAGTATTTT. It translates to CASSPSDTQYF.

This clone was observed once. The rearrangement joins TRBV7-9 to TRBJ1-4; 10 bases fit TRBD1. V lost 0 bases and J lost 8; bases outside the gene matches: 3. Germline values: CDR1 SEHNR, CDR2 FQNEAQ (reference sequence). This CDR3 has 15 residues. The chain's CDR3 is CASSLAGTGVEKLFF. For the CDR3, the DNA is TGTGCCAGCAGCTTAGCGGGGACAGGGGTCGAAAAACTGTTTTTT.

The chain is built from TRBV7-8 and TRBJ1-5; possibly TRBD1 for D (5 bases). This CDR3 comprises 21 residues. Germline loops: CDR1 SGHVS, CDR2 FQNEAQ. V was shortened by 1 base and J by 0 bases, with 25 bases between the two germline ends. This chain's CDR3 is CASSLGGEGDQDHYSNQPQHF. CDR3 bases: TGTGCCAGCAGCTTAGGAGGAGAAGGGGATCAGGACCACTATAGCAATCAGCCCCAGCATTTT.